The following is a T cell receptor (beta chain) sequence with its context. Amplified TCR beta CDR3 regions derived from RNA transcripts. The HTBI set primed first-round TCR CDR3 RT-PCR. Via MiXCR, TCRdb re-called the multiplex PCR reads, giving one row per CDR3 protein. The table includes 600,000 to 650,000 distinct CDR3 sequences, roughly 15% detected once. The data originate from a study of T cells in Graves' hyperthyroidism and ophthalmopathy. The CDR3 extends over 14 amino acids. Trimming cost V 2 bases and J 5 bases; bases outside gene matches: 4. CDR1 is SGHNT, CDR2 YENEEA, per germline. The source is a woman aged 30 to 39 with Graves' hyperthyroidism. Sequencing input: blood. This chain uses TRBV11-3 with TRBJ1-1, with TRBD1 matching 8 bases. CDR3 protein: CASSLPGQGTEAFF. CDR3 DNA: TGTGCCAGCAGCTTACCCGGACAGGGTACTGAAGCTTTCTTT.